This T cell receptor (beta chain) was found in a study of T cells in Graves' hyperthyroidism and ophthalmopathy. This clonotype was observed at least ten times. The CDR3 spans 16 residues. The V gene lost 4 bases and the J gene lost 3 bases, with 19 bases spanning the gap. Per germline, CDR1 SEHNR and CDR2 FQNEAQ (reference sequence). The investigators amplified TCR beta CDR3 regions from RNA transcripts. HTBI primers were employed in a first-round RT-PCR of the TCR CDR3. From the multiplex PCR reads, TCRdb called clonotypes with MiXCR, one entry per CDR3 protein. This table has fewer than 350,000 distinct CDR3 sequences, about an eighth appearing once.

The chain is built from TRBV7-9 and TRBJ2-7; possible D gene TRBD2, 5 bases. The clonotype comes from a middle-aged woman with Graves' hyperthyroidism. The specimen was blood. The CDR3 is CASSSLSRSEGYEQYF. As DNA, the CDR3 is TGTGCCAGCAGCTCCCTTTCCCGATCCGAGGGCTACGAGCAGTACTTC.